Below, 15 T cell receptor beta chains from the same sample are listed, as sequenced in a study of blood T cell dynamics during melanoma immunotherapy. The protocol was immunoSEQ multiplex PCR, while the TCRdb copy is restricted to in-frame clones and leaves out a portion. The table lists some 3,000 clones, approximately 92% of them singletons, with less than 0.55% in the top ten. Stated time point: pre-treatment baseline. The sequenced sample was effector memory CD8+ T cells from blood, obtained from a patient treated with checkpoint blockade. The receptors stem from a human donor with melanoma.

The gene calls are TRBV29-1 and TRBJ1-1, with unresolved D. Germline assignment: CDR1 SQVTM and CDR2 ANQGSEA. The CDR3 runs 13 residues. V was cut by 7 bases and J by 0 bases, with 12 bases left in between. CDR3 sequence (DNA): TGCAGCGGCGCCCCCGGGTTGAACACTGAAGCTTTCTTT. It specifies CSGAPGLNTEAFF.

The J gene is TRBJ2-2, the V gene TRBV4-3; D is possibly TRBD1 or TRBD2 (6 bases each). CDR1 and CDR2 from the germline V gene are LGHNA and YSLEER. V was cut by 0 bases and J by 6 bases, with 11 bases left in between. The length of the CDR3 is 15 residues. CDR3 in amino acids: CASSQDRGASGELFF. The CDR3 nucleotides read TGCGCCAGCAGCCAAGATAGGGGGGCCTCCGGGGAGCTGTTTTTT.

The J gene is TRBJ1-1, the V gene TRBV27; 11 bases line up with TRBD1. The trim removed 1 base at V and 5 bases at J, leaving 6 bases unmatched. Germline V gives CDR1 MNHEY, CDR2 SMNVEV (reference sequence). CDR3 length: 16 residues. In DNA form, the CDR3 reads TGTGCCAGCAGTTTATTAGGGACAGGGGGGTTGACTGAAGCTTTCTTT. Protein sequence: CASSLLGTGGLTEAFF.

The chain uses TRBV19 and TRBJ2-7, with 9 bases matching TRBD2. The CDR3 runs to 16 residues. Germline CDR1 and CDR2: LNHDA and SQIVND (reference sequence). V shed 5 bases, J shed 4 bases, and the junction held 12 bases outside the gene matches. CDR3 nucleotide sequence: TGTGCCAGTAGTGCCGCGGTAGGGGCGGGAGGGTACGAGCAGTACTTC. Translation gives CASSAAVGAGGYEQYF.

In its sample, this clone was seen once. The V and J genes are TRBV28 and TRBJ1-1; TRBD1 aligns across 8 bases. The CDR3 length is 14 residues. Trimming removed 6 bases from V and 5 bases from J; junction bases left unmatched: 8. The V gene's germline CDR1 is MDHEN and CDR2 SYDVKM. The CDR3 DNA reads as TGTGCCAGCAGGGAGGGCAGGGGGCGGACTGAAGCTTTCTTT. Its translation is CASREGRGRTEAFF.

The chain employs TRBV9 and TRBJ2-7; D may be TRBD2 (6 bases). CDR3 length: 13 residues. Looked up from germline, CDR1 is SGDLS and CDR2 is YYNGEE. V lost 1 base to trimming and J lost 6 bases, with 11 bases between them. CDR3 sequence (DNA): TGTGCCAGCAGCGTAACCCGGGGGTCCGAGCAGTACTTC. Translation gives CASSVTRGSEQYF. Variable domain in full (rest from reference TRBV9 and TRBJ2-7): DSGVTQTPKHLITATGQRVTLRCSPRSGDLSVYWYQQSLDQGLQFLIQYYNGEERAKGNILERFSAQQFPDLHSELNLSSLELGDSALYFCASSVTRGSEQYFGPGTRLTVT.

This clone appeared once. V and J are TRBV29-1 and TRBJ2-3, with D possibly being TRBD2 (5 bases). CDR1 and CDR2 (germline): SQVTM, ANQGSEA. V was trimmed by 2 bases and J by 2 bases, leaving 17 bases between them. The CDR3 contains 16 residues. The CDR3 DNA sequence: TGCAGCGTTGAAAGGTCTCTGGAGGTTGCCACAGATACGCAGTATTTT. Translated, it gives CSVERSLEVATDTQYF.

J is TRBJ1-1 and V is TRBV5-8; the D is unclear. The CDR3 is 15 amino acids. In germline, CDR1 is SGHTS, CDR2 YDEGEE. The V end was cut by 2 bases, the J end by 3 bases, with 14 bases between. This CDR3 reads CASSFFAVGDTEAFF. The DNA for the CDR3 is TGTGCCAGCAGCTTTTTTGCCGTGGGAGACACTGAAGCTTTCTTT.

This CDR3 reads CASSSIAGVNEQYF. The CDR3 bases are TGTGCCAGCAGTTCCATAGCGGGAGTAAACGAGCAGTACTTC. This rearrangement joins TRBV6-6 to TRBJ2-7; TRBD2 agrees at 9 bases. After removal of 4 bases from V and 5 bases from J, the junction contained 6 bases not matched to a gene. CDR3 length: 14 amino acids. Per germline, CDR1 MNHNY and CDR2 SVGAGI (reference sequence).

The chain is built from TRBV30 and TRBJ2-5; 7 nucleotides match TRBD1. Germline V gene sequence: CDR1 GTSNPN, CDR2 SVGIG (reference sequence). The J segment lost 4 bases and the V segment lost 0 bases, leaving 8 bases of the junction unmatched. The CDR3 sequence is 15 residues long. CDR3 nucleotides: TGTGCCTGGAGTGTAACTGACAGGGTCAGAGAGACCCAGTACTTC. Translated: CAWSVTDRVRETQYF.

Details on this clone: The junction departs from germline at one end; a sequencing error may be responsible. This chain links TRBV5-4 with TRBJ2-7, with 7 bases identical to TRBD2. This CDR3 is built from 17 residues. Germline V gene sequence: CDR1 SGHNT, CDR2 YYREEE (reference sequence). For the CDR3, the DNA is TGCGCCAGCAGCCAAGATGGGGGAGGGGTAAGCTCCTACGAGCAGTACTTC. It is translated as CASSQDGGGVSSYEQYF.

The rearrangement joins TRBV4-1 to TRBJ1-1; D not resolved. The germline V gene has CDR1 MGHRA and CDR2 YSYEKL. The CDR3 has 15 amino acids. With 1 base removed from V and 1 base from J, the gap between germline ends came to 10 bases. The CDR3: CASSQGGAGNTEAFF. The DNA of the CDR3 is TGCGCCAGCAGCCAAGGGGGAGCGGGGAACACTGAAGCTTTCTTT.

This clone was counted a few times. The chain links TRBV6-5 to TRBJ1-5; D gene uncertain. The CDR3 is 13 amino acids. Trimming took 4 bases from V and 5 from J, leaving 9 bases between them. Germline-derived CDR1 and CDR2 are MNHEY and SVGAGI. CDR3 sequence (DNA): TGTGCCAGCAGTTTCGGGCCACATCAGCCCCAGCATTTT. Translation gives CASSFGPHQPQHF.

The CDR3 DNA sequence: TGCGCCAGCAGCCAAGGGGTCTACTACGAGCAGTACTTC. Its protein is CASSQGVYYEQYF. The rearrangement links TRBV4-3 to TRBJ2-5; no firm D call. Gene TRBJ2-7 matches the end of the DNA better, so the J call may be wrong. The CDR3 runs to 13 residues. The germline V gene encodes CDR1 LGHNA and CDR2 YSLEER.

This clone was seen only once. The chain recombines TRBV19 with TRBJ2-1; no firm D call. The germline V and J ends were trimmed by 3 bases and 0 bases, with 6 bases remaining between them. CDR1 is LNHDA and CDR2 is SQIVND in the germline V gene (reference sequence). The CDR3 is made up of 14 amino acids. The CDR3 is CASSISHSYNEQFF. CDR3 coding DNA: TGTGCCAGTAGTATCTCCCACTCCTACAATGAGCAGTTCTTC.